This TCR beta chain is from a study of T cells in Graves' hyperthyroidism and ophthalmopathy (dated by TCRdb to 2018 to 2020). Some background on the complete study: To identify distinguishing TCR V-J signatures, a discovery cohort of about 100 patients was used, comprising roughly 45 with Graves' ophthalmopathy and 57 with stable Graves' hyperthyroidism. The 95 to 100 discovery patients were randomly divided into training and test sets at a 7:3 ratio. The study also compared thyroid tissue and blood T-cell repertoires from roughly 6 Graves' hyperthyroidism patients. An independent validation cohort of fewer than 20 hyperthyroidism patients and over 15 patients who later progressed to ophthalmopathy tested prospective prediction of ophthalmopathy. After blood sampling, hyperthyroidism patients were treated with methimazole at a starting dose of 30 mg daily, and ophthalmopathy patients were treated with high-dose intravenous methylprednisolone. The paper describes TCR Vbeta CDR3 sequencing of 140 or so peripheral blood samples, made up of 43 ophthalmopathy patients, around 78 hyperthyroidism patients and 17 progressor patients.

Overall study results and their limits: Sample size was not statistically predetermined, and investigators were not blinded to group allocation. Ophthalmopathy was separated from stable hyperthyroidism by a 13 V-J signature model, with approximately 86% sensitivity and about 81% specificity obtained in cross-validation and 80%/75% obtained in testing. In validation, progression to ophthalmopathy was predicted by the model with 70% to 71% sensitivity and around 76% specificity, a median of roughly six months before onset. Most expanded thyroid clonotypes (frequency above 0.001) were also detected in blood, a finding suggesting that blood repertoires may reflect thyroid immune responses.

This clonotype has only a few counts. This receptor's antigen is unknown. The sample holds no much larger clone one base away, and base qualities are not on file. The TCR beta CDR3 regions were amplified from the RNA transcripts. The first round of RT-PCR for the TCR CDR3 was performed with the HTBI primer set and the Qiagen OneStep RT-PCR kit. Libraries were constructed in a second round of multiplex PCR, after which size selection and purification were performed. The libraries were sequenced on an Illumina HiSeq2000 using paired-end 100 bp reads. The paper's data handling went like this. SOAPnuke was used to process the raw data, with reads discarded if the reads contained adapters or uncalled bases, had a mean Phred below 15, or lacked an exact constant-primer or identifier match. High-quality paired reads were merged with COPE v1.2.5, and unique nucleotide sequences were defined as clonotypes. MiTCR v1.1 was used to align the clonotypes against IMGT TRBV, TRBD and TRBJ reference segments. Analysis was restricted to V-J combinations with a frequency above 0.0001, which covered over 98% of repertoires. A TCS score was defined as the ratio of F50 (clonal expansion) to E x V (chaos), with BLOSUM62-based TCRdist applied between CDR3 peptides within each V-J. Welch's t-statistics and random forest reduced roughly 500 V-J features to about 12, which were used in a naive Bayes classifier (R e1071). The Morisita-Horn index was used to measure how similar the thyroid and blood repertoires were. TCRdb redid the processing of the public reads, applying fastp at Q25 and MiXCR, and retained in-frame beta chains. Rows matching on CDR3 protein sequence are summarized as one entry with the most common DNA and genes. The V and J calls were determined by TCRdb, not by the authors. The sample has 650,000 to 800,000 distinct CDR3 sequences on record, 40% to 55% of them singletons. Jointly, the top ten make up 7% to 7.5% of the sample.

The study excluded patients with uncontrolled infections, other autoimmune diseases, pregnancy or lactation. Diagnoses relied on clinical symptoms, serum thyroxine and TRAb, thyroid ultrasound and orbital computed tomography. Total RNA was extracted with Trizol reagent, and quality was checked on an Agilent 2100 Bioanalyzer. Including cysteine and phenylalanine, the CDR3 has 15 amino acids. Solely the CDR3 DNA is kept, with 45 bases framed from the first base. Compared with germline, V lacks 7 bases and J lacks 3 bases; bases without a gene match: 6. For CDR1 and CDR2, the germline V gene (reference sequence) lists LNHDA and SQIVND.

This sequence was found in an adult man with Graves' disease, either hyperthyroidism or ophthalmopathy (not recorded which). The V and J segments used are TRBV19 and TRBJ1-1, with 12 junctional bases fitting TRBD1. Sequencing input: peripheral blood or thyroid tissue (not recorded which). The CDR3 has the sequence CASMGQGASDTEAFF. The nucleotide sequence reads TGTGCCAGTATGGGACAGGGGGCTTCGGACACTGAAGCTTTCTTT.